The source of this T cell receptor (beta chain) is a study of CD8 T cells in Susac syndrome. Trimming removed 6 bases from V and 4 bases from J, with 12 bases in between. This CDR3 contains 13 residues. Random hexamers were used to reverse transcribe an amount of about 0.45 to 1 ug RNA. The method of amplification for TCR beta CDR3 was immunoSEQ multiplex PCR, covering 54 Vbeta and 13 Jbeta. TCRdb reanalysed the immunoSEQ multiplex PCR reads using MiXCR and keeps one entry per CDR3 protein. This sample yields tens of thousands of distinct CDR3 sequences, of which over 85% are seen a single time; about 0.63% belongs to the top ten.

Sequencing was done on a sample of CD8+ T cells from PBMCs. The sequence derives from a human donor with Susac syndrome. This chain uses TRBV12-3 or TRBV12-4 with TRBJ1-2; D not certain. CDR3 in DNA: TGTGCCAGCAGGCCCAGTTCCATCTATGGCTACACCTTC. Translating gives CASRPSSIYGYTF.